Listed here is a single TCR beta chain. Its antigen is currently unknown. The CDR3 consists of 12 residues. CDR1 is ENHRY and CDR2 is SYGVKD in the germline V gene. Deletions cut 4 bases from V and 5 bases from J, with 9 bases between. This entry belongs to a study of radiotherapy plus CTLA-4 blockade in lung cancer. Background on the study: Across the patients, objective responses occurred in 18%, and disease control in 30% to 35%. Study-wide findings and caveats: Interferon-beta and early blood T cell clone dynamics reportedly predicted response best.

Some clones are missing from TCRdb's copy, which holds only in-frame ones; the method was immunoSEQ multiplex PCR. This repertoire shows some 90,000 clones, roughly 80% found once; its top ten account for 0.82%. This rearrangement joins TRBV10-3 to TRBJ2-7; TRBD2 might be the D (5 bases). Sequences were derived from peripheral blood, sampled from a patient treated with radiotherapy plus ipilimumab. The TCR was taken from a human donor with non-small cell lung cancer who had stable disease on radiotherapy plus ipilimumab. CDR3 protein: CAISVRVHEQYF. For the CDR3, the DNA is TGTGCCATCAGTGTGAGGGTCCACGAGCAGTACTTC.